This TCR beta chain was obtained from a study of identical twins. MiXCR, run by TCRdb on the 5' RACE reads, gives a single entry per CDR3 protein. The sample shows roughly 770,000 distinct CDR3 sequences, 15% to 20% of them seen only once. With 3 bases removed from V and 7 bases from J, the gap between germline ends came to 16 bases. Germline CDR1 is DFQATT and CDR2 is SNEGSKA (reference sequence). The CDR3 runs to 14 residues. The data also belong to a second study, concerning T cells expressing NK-cell markers. That paper states: In a handful of donors, dominant clonotypes made up roughly 28.3-65% of CD3+CD56-NKG2C+ cells.

Sequencing input: PBMCs. This receptor was obtained from a woman between 18 and 30 years old in good health. This chain connects TRBV20-1 to TRBJ2-1, with a tentative D call TRBD1 (5 bases). The CDR3 nucleotides read TGCAGTGCTAGCCCCCCCCGGCGGACAAATGAGCAGTTCTTC. Its translation is CSASPPRRTNEQFF.